This T cell receptor (beta chain) was observed in a study of technical replicates of blood from a handful of donors (dated by TCRdb to 2015 to 2018). Libraries were built with the immunoSEQ multiplex PCR assay. TCRdb obtained this table from immuneACCESS and retained in-frame rearrangements with V and J assigned. These tables miss some clones; where compared with another copy, unresolved V genes account for less than half of the shortfall, and the remainder is unexplained. This sample gives about 75,000 clones in total; about 97% of them show up just once. Clones ranked in the top ten supply approximately 0.3% of the sample. V is pared back by 6 bases and J by 0 bases, with 11 bases lying between the germline termini. CDR1 and CDR2 were assigned from the germline V gene as SGHTA and FQGTGA. From its cysteine to its phenylalanine, the CDR3 spans 14 amino acids. The CDR3 DNA has 42 bases and is translated from base 1.

To note about this clone: Its antigen target is currently unknown. Nothing much larger sits one base from this clone, and base qualities are not available.

Sequencing used T cells isolated from PBMCs. The sequence joins TRBV7-3 to TRBJ2-5, and TRBD1 may be the D gene, going by 5 matching bases. The TCR was taken from a human donor in good health. The DNA is TGTGCCAGCAGTAAAGACAGATACCAAGAGACCCAGTACTTC. It encodes CASSKDRYQETQYF.